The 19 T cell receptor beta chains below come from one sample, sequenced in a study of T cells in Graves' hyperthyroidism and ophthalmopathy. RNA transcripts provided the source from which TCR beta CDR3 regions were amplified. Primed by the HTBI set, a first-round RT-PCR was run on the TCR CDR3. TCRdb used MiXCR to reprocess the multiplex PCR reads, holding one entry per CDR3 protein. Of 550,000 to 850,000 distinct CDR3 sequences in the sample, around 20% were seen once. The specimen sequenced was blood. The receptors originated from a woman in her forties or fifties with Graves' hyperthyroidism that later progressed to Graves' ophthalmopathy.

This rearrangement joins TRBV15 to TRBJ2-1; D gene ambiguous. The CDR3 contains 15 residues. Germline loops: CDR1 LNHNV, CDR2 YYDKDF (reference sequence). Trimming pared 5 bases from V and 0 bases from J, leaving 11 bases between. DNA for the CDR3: TGTGCCACCAGCCCCCGAAACCCCTCCTACAATGAGCAGTTCTTC. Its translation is CATSPRNPSYNEQFF.

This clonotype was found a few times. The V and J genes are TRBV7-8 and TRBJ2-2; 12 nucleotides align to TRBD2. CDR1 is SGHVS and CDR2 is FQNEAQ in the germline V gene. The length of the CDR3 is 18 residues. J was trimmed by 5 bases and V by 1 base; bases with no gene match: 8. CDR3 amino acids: CASSLGASGGARTGELFF. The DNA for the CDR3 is TGTGCCAGCAGCTTAGGGGCTAGCGGGGGGGCGAGGACCGGGGAGCTGTTTTTT.

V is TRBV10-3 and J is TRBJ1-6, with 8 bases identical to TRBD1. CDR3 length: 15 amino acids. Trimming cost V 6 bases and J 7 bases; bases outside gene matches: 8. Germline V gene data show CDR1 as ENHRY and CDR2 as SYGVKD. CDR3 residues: CAIRETGDKNSPLHF. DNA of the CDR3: TGTGCCATCAGGGAGACAGGGGATAAGAATTCACCCCTCCACTTT.

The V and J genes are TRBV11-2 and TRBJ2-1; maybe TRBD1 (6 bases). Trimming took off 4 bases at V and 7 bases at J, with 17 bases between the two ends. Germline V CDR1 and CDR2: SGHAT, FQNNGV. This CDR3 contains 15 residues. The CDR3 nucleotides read TGTGCCAGCAGCTCCGTGACGGACAGTGGTAATGAGCAGTTCTTC. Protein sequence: CASSSVTDSGNEQFF. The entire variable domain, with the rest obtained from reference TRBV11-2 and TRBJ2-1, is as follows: EAGVAQSPRYKIIEKRQSVAFWCNPISGHATLYWYQQILGQGPKLLIQFQNNGVVDDSQLPKDRFSAERLKGVDSTLKIQPAKLEDSAVYLCASSSVTDSGNEQFFGPGTRLTVL.

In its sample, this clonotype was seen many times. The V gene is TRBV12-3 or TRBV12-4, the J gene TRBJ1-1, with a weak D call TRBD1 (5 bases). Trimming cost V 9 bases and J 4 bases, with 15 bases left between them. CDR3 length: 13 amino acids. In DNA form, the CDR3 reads TGTGCCAGTACCTCGAGGGGTTCCACTGAAGCTTTCTTT. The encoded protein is CASTSRGSTEAFF.

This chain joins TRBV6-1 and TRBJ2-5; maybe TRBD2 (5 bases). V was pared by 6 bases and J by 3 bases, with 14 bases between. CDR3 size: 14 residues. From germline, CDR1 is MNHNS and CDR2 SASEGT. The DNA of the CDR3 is TGTGCCAGCAGGCTCCGGGGAAACAAAGAGACCCAGTACTTC. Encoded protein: CASRLRGNKETQYF.

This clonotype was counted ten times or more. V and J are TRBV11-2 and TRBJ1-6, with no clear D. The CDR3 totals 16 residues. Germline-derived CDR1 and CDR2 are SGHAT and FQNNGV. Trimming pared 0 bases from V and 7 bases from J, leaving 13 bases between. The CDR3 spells CASSLDWYLRNSPLHF. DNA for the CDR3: TGTGCCAGCAGCTTAGATTGGTACCTCCGGAATTCACCCCTCCACTTT.

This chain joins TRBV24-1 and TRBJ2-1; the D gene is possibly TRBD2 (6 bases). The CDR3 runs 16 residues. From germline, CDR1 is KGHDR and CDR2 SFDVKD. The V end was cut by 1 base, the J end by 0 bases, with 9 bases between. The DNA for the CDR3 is TGTGCCACCAGTGATTTCCCCGGGAGCTCCTACAATGAGCAGTTCTTC. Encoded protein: CATSDFPGSSYNEQFF.

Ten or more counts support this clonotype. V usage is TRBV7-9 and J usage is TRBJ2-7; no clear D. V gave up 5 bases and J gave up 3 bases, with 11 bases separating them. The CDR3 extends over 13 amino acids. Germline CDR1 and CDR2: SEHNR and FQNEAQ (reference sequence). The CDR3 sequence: CASSALKGYEQYF. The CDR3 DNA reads TGTGCCAGCAGCGCCCTGAAGGGCTACGAGCAGTACTTC.

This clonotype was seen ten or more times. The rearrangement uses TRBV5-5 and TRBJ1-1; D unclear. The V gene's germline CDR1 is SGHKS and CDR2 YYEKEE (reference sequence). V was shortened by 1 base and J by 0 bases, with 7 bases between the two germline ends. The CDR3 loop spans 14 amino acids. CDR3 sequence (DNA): TGTGCCAGCAGCTTGTCCCCACTGAACACTGAAGCTTTCTTT. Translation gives CASSLSPLNTEAFF.

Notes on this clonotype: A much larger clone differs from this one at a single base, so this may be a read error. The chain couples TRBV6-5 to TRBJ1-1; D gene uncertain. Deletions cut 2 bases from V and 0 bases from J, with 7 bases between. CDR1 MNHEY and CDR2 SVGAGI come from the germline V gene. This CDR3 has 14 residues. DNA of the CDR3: TGTGCCAGCAGTTACGGACTGTTGAACACTGAAGCTTTCTTT. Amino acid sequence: CASSYGLLNTEAFF.

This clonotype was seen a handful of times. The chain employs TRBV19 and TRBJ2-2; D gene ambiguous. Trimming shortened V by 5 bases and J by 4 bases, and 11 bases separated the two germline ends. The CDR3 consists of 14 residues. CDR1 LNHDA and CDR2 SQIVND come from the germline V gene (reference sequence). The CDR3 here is CASSPRSGTGELFF. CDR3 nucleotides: TGTGCCAGTAGTCCCCGCTCAGGCACCGGGGAGCTGTTTTTT.

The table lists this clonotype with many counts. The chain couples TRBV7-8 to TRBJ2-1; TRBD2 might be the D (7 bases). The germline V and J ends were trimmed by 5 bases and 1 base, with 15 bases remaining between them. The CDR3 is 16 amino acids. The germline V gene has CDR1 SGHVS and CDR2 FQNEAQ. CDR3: CASSPNRGASYNEQFF. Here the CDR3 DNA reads TGTGCCAGCAGCCCCAACCGGGGGGCTTCCTACAATGAGCAGTTCTTC.

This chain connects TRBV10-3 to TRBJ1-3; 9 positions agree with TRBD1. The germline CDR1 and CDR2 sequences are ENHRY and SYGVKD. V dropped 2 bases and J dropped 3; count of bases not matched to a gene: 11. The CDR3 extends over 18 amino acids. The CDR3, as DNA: TGTGCCATCAGTGAGGATTCGGGACAGGGATCACTTGGAAACACCATATATTTT. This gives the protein CAISEDSGQGSLGNTIYF.

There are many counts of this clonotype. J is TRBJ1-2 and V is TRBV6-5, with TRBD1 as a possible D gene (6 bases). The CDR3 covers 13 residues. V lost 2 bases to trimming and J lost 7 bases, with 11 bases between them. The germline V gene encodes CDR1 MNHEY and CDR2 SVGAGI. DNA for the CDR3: TGTGCCAGCAGTTACCCGAGACAGGCTGGCTACACCTTC. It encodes CASSYPRQAGYTF.

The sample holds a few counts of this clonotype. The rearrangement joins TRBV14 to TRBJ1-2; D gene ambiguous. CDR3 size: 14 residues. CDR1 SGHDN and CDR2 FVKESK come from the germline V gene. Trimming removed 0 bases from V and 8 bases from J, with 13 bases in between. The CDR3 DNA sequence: TGTGCCAGCAGCCAAGAGTCGGACCCTCCCGGCTACACCTTC. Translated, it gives CASSQESDPPGYTF. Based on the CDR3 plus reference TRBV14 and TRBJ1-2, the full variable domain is EAGVTQFPSHSVIEKGQTVTLRCDPISGHDNLYWYRRVMGKEIKFLLHFVKESKQDESGMPNNRFLAERTGGTYSTLKVQPAELEDSGVYFCASSQESDPPGYTFGSGTRLTVV.

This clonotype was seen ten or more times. In nucleotides, the CDR3 is TGTGCCAGCAGTTGGGTTAGCACTGAAGCTTTCTTT. This encodes CASSWVSTEAFF. This chain connects TRBV2 to TRBJ1-1; D ambiguous. The CDR3 is 12 residues long. V shed 5 bases and J shed 4 bases, with 8 bases lying between them. CDR1 is SNHLY, CDR2 FYNNEI, per germline.

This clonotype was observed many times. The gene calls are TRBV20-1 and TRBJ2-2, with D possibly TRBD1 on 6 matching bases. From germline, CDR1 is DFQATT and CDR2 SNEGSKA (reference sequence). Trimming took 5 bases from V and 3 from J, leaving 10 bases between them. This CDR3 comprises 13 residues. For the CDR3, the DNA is TGCAGTGCTGCGGACAGATACACCGGGGAGCTGTTTTTT. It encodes CSAADRYTGELFF.

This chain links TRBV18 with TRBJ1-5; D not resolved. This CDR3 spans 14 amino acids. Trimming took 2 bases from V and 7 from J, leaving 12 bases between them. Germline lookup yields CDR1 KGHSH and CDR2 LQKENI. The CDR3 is CASSPDSGRQPQHF. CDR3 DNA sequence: TGTGCCAGCTCACCAGATTCGGGAAGGCAGCCCCAGCATTTT.